This T cell receptor beta chain originates from a study of regulatory and conventional T cells in RAG deficiency. Overall study findings and caveats: Patient subsets had shorter CDR3s; Omenn Treg-Tconv overlap exceeded 85%. RAG-deficient patients showed markedly lower Shannon entropy and higher Simpson indices than control T-cell subsets. Sorted Omenn CD25-high CD127-low cells may not be bona fide Tregs.

Sequencing used immunoSEQ multiplex PCR; TCRdb keeps in-frame clones, though not all of them. The table has fewer than 35,000 clones, over 75% seen once. On this clone itself: Antigen specificity is unknown.

V was pared by 7 bases and J by 10 bases, with 22 bases between. Germline V gene data show CDR1 as MDHEN and CDR2 as SYDVKM. The CDR3 extends over 14 amino acids. These same records also appear under a second study, on regulatory T cells. From that paper: Amplification used 52 TRBV primers and 13 TRBJ primers. Skewed V and J usage and few unique V-J pairs marked patient repertoires, most in Tregs.

The sample taken for sequencing was CD8+ T cells sorted from blood. The chain recombines TRBV28 with TRBJ1-2, with D maybe TRBD1 (5 bases). The TCR originated in a human donor in good health. CDR3 coding DNA: TGTGCCAGCAACGTTATTACGGCAGGGAATGCCTACACCTTC. Its translation is CASNVITAGNAYTF.